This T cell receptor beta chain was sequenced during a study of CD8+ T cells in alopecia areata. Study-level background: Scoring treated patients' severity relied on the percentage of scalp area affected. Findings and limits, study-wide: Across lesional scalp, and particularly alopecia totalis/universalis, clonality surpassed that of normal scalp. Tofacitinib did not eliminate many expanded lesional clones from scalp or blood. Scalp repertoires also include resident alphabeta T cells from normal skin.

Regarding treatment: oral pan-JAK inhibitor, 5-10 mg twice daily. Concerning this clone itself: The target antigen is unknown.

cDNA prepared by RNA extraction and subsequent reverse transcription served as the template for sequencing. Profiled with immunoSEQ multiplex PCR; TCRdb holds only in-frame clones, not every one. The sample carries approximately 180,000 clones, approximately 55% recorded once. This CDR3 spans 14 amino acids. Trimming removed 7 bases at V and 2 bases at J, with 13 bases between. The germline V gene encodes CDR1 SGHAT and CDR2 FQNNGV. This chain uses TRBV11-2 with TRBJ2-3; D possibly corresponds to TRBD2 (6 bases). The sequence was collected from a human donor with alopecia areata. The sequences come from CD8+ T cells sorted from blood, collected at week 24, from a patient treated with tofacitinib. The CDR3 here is CASTQTRSTDTQYF. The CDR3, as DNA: TGTGCCAGCACCCAGACTAGGTCCACAGATACGCAGTATTTT. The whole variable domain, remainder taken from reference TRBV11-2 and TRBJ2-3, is EAGVAQSPRYKIIEKRQSVAFWCNPISGHATLYWYQQILGQGPKLLIQFQNNGVVDDSQLPKDRFSAERLKGVDSTLKIQPAKLEDSAVYLCASTQTRSTDTQYFGPGTRLTVL.